This note documents a single TCR beta chain sequence. The germline V gene has CDR1 MNHEY and CDR2 SMNVEV (reference sequence). The CDR3 totals 14 residues. The V segment lost 2 bases and the J segment 8 bases; nucleotides outside the gene matches: 1. The source of the sample is a study of blood T cell repertoires in COVID-19. At the level of the study: Material from acute and convalescent COVID-19 was sourced from the United States, Italy and Spain. Nucleic acid was either cDNA or gDNA, and it came from T cells, B-cell-depleted T cells, or PBMCs.

How the authors handled the data: Reference gene primer amplification gave nucleated cell count estimates. Profiled with immunoSEQ multiplex PCR; TCRdb holds only in-frame clones, not every one. Clonal size and the V and J genes are those of that table, whereas D and trimming came from the DNA. The sample carries around 55,000 clones, approximately 90% recorded once. This chain joins TRBV27 and TRBJ2-1; 12 nucleotides match TRBD2. The sequenced material came from peripheral blood. This receptor was taken from a man aged 55 to 69 with acute or convalescent COVID-19. CDR3 region: CASSLLAGGDEQFF. As DNA, the CDR3 is TGTGCCAGCAGTTTACTAGCGGGAGGGGATGAGCAGTTCTTC.